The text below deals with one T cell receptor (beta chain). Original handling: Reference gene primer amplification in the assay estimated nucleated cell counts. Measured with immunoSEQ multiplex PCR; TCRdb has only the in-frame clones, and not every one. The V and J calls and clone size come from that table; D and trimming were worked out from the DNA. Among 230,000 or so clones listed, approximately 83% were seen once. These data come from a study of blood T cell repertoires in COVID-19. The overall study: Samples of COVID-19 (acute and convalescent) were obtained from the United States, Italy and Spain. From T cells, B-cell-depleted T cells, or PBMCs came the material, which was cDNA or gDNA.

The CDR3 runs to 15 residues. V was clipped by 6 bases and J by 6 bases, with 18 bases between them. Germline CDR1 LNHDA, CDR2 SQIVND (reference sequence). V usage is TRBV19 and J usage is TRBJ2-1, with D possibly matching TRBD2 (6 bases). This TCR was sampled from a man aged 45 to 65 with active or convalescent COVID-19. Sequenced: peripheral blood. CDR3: CASSTQTRPGNEQFF. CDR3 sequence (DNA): TGTGCCAGTAGCACCCAGACTAGGCCGGGCAATGAGCAGTTCTTC.